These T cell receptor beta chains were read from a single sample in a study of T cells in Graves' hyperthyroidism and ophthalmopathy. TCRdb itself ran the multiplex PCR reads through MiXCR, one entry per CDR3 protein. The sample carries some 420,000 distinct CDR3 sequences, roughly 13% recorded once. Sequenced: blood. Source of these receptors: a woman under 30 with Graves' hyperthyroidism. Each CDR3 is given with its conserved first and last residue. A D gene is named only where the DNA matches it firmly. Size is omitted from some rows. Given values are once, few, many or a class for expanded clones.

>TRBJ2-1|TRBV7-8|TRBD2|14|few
CASTRTSGYNEQFF
TGTGCCAGCACGCGGACTAGCGGCTACAATGAGCAGTTCTTC
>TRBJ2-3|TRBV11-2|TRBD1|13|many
CASSAQQGGTQYF
TGTGCCAGCAGCGCCCAACAGGGGGGTACGCAGTATTTT
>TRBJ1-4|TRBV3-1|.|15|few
CASSPRGGVEEKLFF
TGTGCCAGCAGCCCCCGCGGGGGGGTAGAGGAAAAACTGTTTTTT
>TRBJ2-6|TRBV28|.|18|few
CASRDSGRLPSGANVLTF
TGTGCCAGCAGAGACTCGGGACGGCTGCCCTCTGGGGCCAACGTCCTGACTTTC
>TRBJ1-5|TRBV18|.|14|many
CASSPGSGAQPQHF
TGTGCCAGCTCACCAGGAAGCGGGGCCCAGCCCCAGCATTTT
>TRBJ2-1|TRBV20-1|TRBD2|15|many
CSARLREAPYNEQFF
TGCAGTGCTAGACTGCGGGAGGCCCCCTACAATGAGCAGTTCTTC
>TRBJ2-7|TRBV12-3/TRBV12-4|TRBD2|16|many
CASSLTSGRAFTEQYF
TGTGCCAGCAGCTTGACTAGCGGGAGGGCCTTCACAGAGCAGTACTTC
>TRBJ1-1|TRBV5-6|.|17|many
CASSLVVGGDMNTEAFF
TGTGCCAGCAGCTTGGTTGTGGGGGGAGACATGAACACTGAAGCTTTCTTT
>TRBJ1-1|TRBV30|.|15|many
CAWSLGLRFPDEAFF
TGTGCCTGGAGTCTAGGGCTTCGATTCCCCGACGAAGCTTTCTTT
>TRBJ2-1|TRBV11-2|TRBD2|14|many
CASNGREEENEQFF
TGTGCCAGCAATGGGCGGGAGGAGGAAAATGAGCAGTTCTTC
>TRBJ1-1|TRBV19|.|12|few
CASKDLNTEAFF
TGTGCCAGTAAGGACCTGAACACTGAAGCTTTCTTT
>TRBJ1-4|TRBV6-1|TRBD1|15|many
CASSEQGDFGEKLFF
TGTGCCAGCAGCGAGCAGGGGGACTTTGGTGAAAAACTGTTTTTT
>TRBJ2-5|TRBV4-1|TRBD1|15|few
CASSQVQGAGETQYF
TGCGCCAGCAGCCAAGTACAGGGGGCAGGAGAGACCCAGTACTTC
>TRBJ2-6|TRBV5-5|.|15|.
CASSPGNSGANVLTF
TGTGCCAGCAGCCCCGGGAACTCTGGGGCCAACGTCCTGACTTTC
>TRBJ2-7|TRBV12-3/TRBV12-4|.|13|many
CASSFGGDYEQYF
TGTGCCAGCAGTTTCGGCGGTGACTACGAGCAGTACTTC
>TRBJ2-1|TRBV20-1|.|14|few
CSAGNTGLYNEQFF
TGCAGTGCAGGGAACACAGGGCTCTACAATGAGCAGTTCTTC
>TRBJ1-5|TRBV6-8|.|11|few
CASSDGRPQHF
TGTGCCAGCAGTGACGGCCGTCCCCAGCATTTT
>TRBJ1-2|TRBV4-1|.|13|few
CASSQGTDYGYTF
TGCGCCAGCAGCCAAGGGACAGACTATGGCTACACCTTC
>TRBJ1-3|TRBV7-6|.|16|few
CASSSNNQGIGNTIYF
TGTGCCAGCAGCTCGAACAACCAGGGGATTGGAAACACCATATATTTT
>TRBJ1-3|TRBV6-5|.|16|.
CASSYSGETSGNTIYF
TGTGCCAGCAGTTACAGCGGAGAAACCTCTGGAAACACCATATATTTT
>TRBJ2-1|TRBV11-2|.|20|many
CASSPPSGAVHISRGNEQFF
TGTGCCAGCAGCCCCCCTTCAGGGGCCGTCCATATCTCAAGGGGCAATGAGCAGTTCTTC
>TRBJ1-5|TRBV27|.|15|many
CASSPSPISNQPQHF
TGTGCCAGCAGTCCCAGTCCCATCTCTAATCAGCCCCAGCATTTT
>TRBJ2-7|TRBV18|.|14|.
CASSPNTGWEEQYF
TGTGCCAGCTCACCGAACACGGGTTGGGAGGAGCAGTACTTC
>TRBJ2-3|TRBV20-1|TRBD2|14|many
CSVAGTSKTDTQYF
TGCAGTGTTGCCGGGACTAGCAAAACAGATACGCAGTATTTT
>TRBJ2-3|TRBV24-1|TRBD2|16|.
CATSDPGGSSTDTQYF
TGTGCCACCAGTGATCCCGGCGGGAGTAGCACAGATACGCAGTATTTT
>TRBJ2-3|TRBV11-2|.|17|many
CASSFHPLRAGTDTQYF
TGTGCCAGCAGCTTTCATCCGCTACGAGCAGGCACAGATACGCAGTATTTT
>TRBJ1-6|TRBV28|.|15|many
CASRILTGVNSPLHF
TGTGCCAGCAGAATATTGACAGGAGTGAATTCACCCCTCCACTTT
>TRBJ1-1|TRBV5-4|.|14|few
CASSPGSLNNEAFF
TGTGCCAGCAGCCCCGGTTCTTTGAATAATGAAGCTTTCTTT
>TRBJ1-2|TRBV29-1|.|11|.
CSVVGAGGYTF
TGCAGCGTTGTGGGGGCGGGTGGCTACACCTTC
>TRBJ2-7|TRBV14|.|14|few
CASSPETSTYEQYF
TGTGCCAGCAGTCCTGAGACATCGACCTACGAGCAGTACTTC
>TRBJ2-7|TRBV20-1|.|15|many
CSAQEGSGYSYEQYF
TGCAGTGCTCAAGAAGGTAGCGGATACTCCTACGAGCAGTACTTC
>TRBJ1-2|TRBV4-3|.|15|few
CASSQALGTSDGYTF
TGCGCCAGCAGCCAAGCGTTGGGGACATCAGATGGCTACACCTTC
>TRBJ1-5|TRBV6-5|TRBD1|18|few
CASSYSGRGRYSNQPQHF
TGTGCCAGCAGTTACTCGGGCAGGGGGCGGTATAGCAATCAGCCCCAGCATTTT
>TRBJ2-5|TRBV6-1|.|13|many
CASSELGQETQYF
TGTGCCAGCAGTGAATTGGGCCAAGAGACCCAGTACTTC
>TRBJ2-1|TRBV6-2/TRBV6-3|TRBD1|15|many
CASRLDRALDNEQFF
TGTGCCAGCAGATTGGACAGGGCTCTGGACAATGAGCAGTTCTTC
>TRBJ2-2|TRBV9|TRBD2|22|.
CASSVALGLAGGRGTNTGELFF
TGTGCCAGCAGCGTAGCCCTGGGACTAGCGGGAGGACGGGGGACGAACACCGGGGAGCTGTTTTTT